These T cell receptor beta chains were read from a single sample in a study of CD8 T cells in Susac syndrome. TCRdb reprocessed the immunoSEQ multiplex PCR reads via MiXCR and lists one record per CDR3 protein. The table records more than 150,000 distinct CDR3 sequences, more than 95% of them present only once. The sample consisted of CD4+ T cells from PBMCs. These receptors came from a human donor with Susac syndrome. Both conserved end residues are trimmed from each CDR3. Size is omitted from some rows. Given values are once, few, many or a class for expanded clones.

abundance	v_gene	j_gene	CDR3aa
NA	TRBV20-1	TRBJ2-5	SAEDRVIGDETQY
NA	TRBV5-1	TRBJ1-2	ASSLEAGAHYGYT
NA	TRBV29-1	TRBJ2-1	SVEAGLAGVMGSEQF
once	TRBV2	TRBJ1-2	ASSDWGQGNYGYT
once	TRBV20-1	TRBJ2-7	SVPNRGINEQY
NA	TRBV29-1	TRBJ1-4	SVFDRVREKLF
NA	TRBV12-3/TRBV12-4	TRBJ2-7	ASRVSGTGNYEQY
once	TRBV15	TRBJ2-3	ATSRSRQSTDTQY
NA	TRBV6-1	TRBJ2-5	ASSQRVWTSGYKETQY
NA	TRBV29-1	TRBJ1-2	SVSNGYT
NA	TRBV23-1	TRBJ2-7	ASSQTLLAETYEQY
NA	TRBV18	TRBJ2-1	ASSPLGFYNEQF
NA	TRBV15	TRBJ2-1	ATSKDNEQF
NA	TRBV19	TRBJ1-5	ASSVGTDQPQH
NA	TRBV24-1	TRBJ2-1	ATSDPSSGGVYNEQF
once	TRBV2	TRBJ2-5	ASSDGWTQY
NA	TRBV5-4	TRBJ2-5	ASSSPGLDRQETQY
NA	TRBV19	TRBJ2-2	ASSRHLTGELF
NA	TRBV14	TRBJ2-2	ASSQVNTGELF
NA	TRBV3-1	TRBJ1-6	ASSQGRGNSPLH
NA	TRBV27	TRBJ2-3	ASSLGGGATDTQY
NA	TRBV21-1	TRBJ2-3	ASSKETGGRTDTQY
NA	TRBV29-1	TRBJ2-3	SVRGWKGTDTQY
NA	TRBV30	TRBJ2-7	AGDRDSYEQY
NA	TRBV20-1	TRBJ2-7	SARVGGNEQY
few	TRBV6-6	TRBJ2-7	ASRPGQGAYEQY
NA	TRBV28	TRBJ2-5	ASRTRTGGVETQY
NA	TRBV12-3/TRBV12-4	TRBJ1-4	ASSLSLNEKLF
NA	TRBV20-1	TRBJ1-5	SALYNKGGGNQPQH
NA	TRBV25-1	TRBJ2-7	ASMGLSNEQY
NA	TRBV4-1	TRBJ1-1	ASSQGFWATEAF
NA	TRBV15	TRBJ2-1	ATSRVGLTYNNEQF
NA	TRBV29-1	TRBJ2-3	SVEDPPSQPAQY
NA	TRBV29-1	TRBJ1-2	SAVSGQGAYYGYT
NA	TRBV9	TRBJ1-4	ASGDEKLF
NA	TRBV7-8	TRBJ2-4	ASSARDQGASKNIQY
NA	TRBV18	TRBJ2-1	ASSPDRVSYNEQF
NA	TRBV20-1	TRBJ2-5	SARLQEETQY
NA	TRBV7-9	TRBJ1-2	ASSLGDRIFYGYT
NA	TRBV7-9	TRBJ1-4	ASSPGEGEAEKLF
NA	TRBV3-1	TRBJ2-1	ASSQVRGAAEQF
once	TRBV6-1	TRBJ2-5	ASSVGLGGETQY
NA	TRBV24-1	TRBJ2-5	ATSDLPRSETQY
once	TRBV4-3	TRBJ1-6	ASSQETATSSYNSPLH
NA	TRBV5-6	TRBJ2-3	ASSLDQGTDTQY
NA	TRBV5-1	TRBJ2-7	ASSSPYRDPIYEQY
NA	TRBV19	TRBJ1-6	ASSMEGTGWLH
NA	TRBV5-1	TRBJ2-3	ASSNGRGTTDTQY
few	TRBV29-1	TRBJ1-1	SVRQVLNTEAF
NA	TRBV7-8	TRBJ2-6	ASSLVTGRLPGANVLT
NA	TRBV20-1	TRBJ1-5	SARPTVRNQPQH
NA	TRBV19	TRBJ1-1	ASMDRGRTEAF
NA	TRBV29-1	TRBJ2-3	SVEDPYQRGGSTDTQY
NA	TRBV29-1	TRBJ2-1	SVEGHQGEQF
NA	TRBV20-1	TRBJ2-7	SATPSGRGLSYEQY